The 8 T cell receptor beta chains listed next were all sequenced from one sample in a study of a mutant IDH1 vaccine in newly diagnosed glioma. Profiling relied on immunoSEQ multiplex PCR, and the TCRdb table lists in-frame clones only, not all of them. The table lists 50,000 to 65,000 clones, 70% to 90% of them singletons. Specified time point: week 5, during vaccination. The investigators gave 300 ug of mutant IDH1 20-mer peptide in each vaccine dose, together with topical imiquimod. No antigen has been assigned to these receptors. The specimen was PBMCs, collected from a glioma patient whose treatment included an IDH1 peptide vaccine. All receptors derive from a man aged 25-40 years with glioma.

This clone was seen a few times. This chain connects TRBV20-1 to TRBJ2-1, with D unresolved. V was trimmed by 8 bases and J by 8 bases, leaving 10 bases between them. There are 10 residues in the CDR3. The germline gives CDR1 DFQATT, CDR2 SNEGSKA (reference sequence). CDR3 DNA: TGCAGTCCTACCAAGCATGAGCAGTTCTTC. The encoded protein is CSPTKHEQFF.

V usage is TRBV9 and J usage is TRBJ2-2; a possible D gene is TRBD1 (5 bases). This CDR3 comprises 13 residues. The ends were cut back, 2 bases at V and 9 bases at J, with 11 bases in the middle. The germline V gene encodes CDR1 SGDLS and CDR2 YYNGEE. The CDR3 bases are TGTGCCAGCAGCGTGGATGACAGCCGGGAGCTGTTTTTT. Translation gives CASSVDDSRELFF.

This rearrangement joins TRBV7-9 to TRBJ1-3; D may be TRBD1 (6 bases). The germline V gene has CDR1 SEHNR and CDR2 FQNEAQ (reference sequence). The CDR3 has 15 amino acids. The V gene lost 2 bases and the J gene lost 0 bases, with 8 bases spanning the gap. The CDR3 region is CASSLSGDSGNTIYF. The CDR3 bases are TGTGCCAGCAGCTTATCAGGGGACTCTGGAAACACCATATATTTT.

This clone was counted between two and nine times. The V call is TRBV28, the J call TRBJ1-2; D uncertain. The V end lost 6 bases, the J end lost 4 bases, and 6 bases lay between the germline ends. There are 11 residues in the CDR3. Looked up from germline, CDR1 is MDHEN and CDR2 is SYDVKM. The CDR3 is CASSHAYGYTF. The CDR3, as DNA: TGTGCCAGCAGCCATGCCTATGGCTACACCTTC.

This clone was observed a few times. V is TRBV5-1 and J is TRBJ1-1; 8 bases are shared with TRBD1. CDR3 size: 14 residues. V shed 8 bases, J shed 5 bases, and the junction held 11 bases outside the gene matches. The germline V gene has CDR1 SGHRS and CDR2 YFSETQ. CDR3 coding DNA: TGCGCCAGTCAAAACATACAGGGGGGGACTGAAGCTTTCTTT. It yields the protein CASQNIQGGTEAFF.

The chain employs TRBV7-9 and TRBJ1-2; 11 bases are a match to TRBD1. Germline trimming cut 3 bases from V and 6 bases from J; bases unmatched to any gene: 3. The CDR3 loop spans 14 amino acids. Germline V CDR1 and CDR2: SEHNR, FQNEAQ (reference sequence). CDR3 DNA sequence: TGTGCCAGCAGCTTTTGGACAGGGGGCGATGGCTACACCTTC. It encodes CASSFWTGGDGYTF.

The V gene is TRBV6-1, the J gene TRBJ1-6; D is unclear. This CDR3 is 16 amino acids long. In germline, CDR1 is MNHNS, CDR2 SASEGT. V gave up 3 bases and J gave up 2 bases, with 11 bases separating them. The CDR3 spells CASSDLPQAYNSPLHF. In DNA, the CDR3 is TGTGCCAGCAGTGATTTGCCGCAAGCCTATAATTCACCCCTCCACTTT.

This clone was picked up a small number of times. The chain has TRBV14 and TRBJ1-1; D is undetermined. V was shortened by 1 base and J by 5 bases, with 8 bases between the two germline ends. CDR3 length equals 13 residues. CDR1 SGHDN and CDR2 FVKESK come from the germline V gene. CDR3 coding DNA: TGTGCCAGCAGCCAAGTCGGTGGGACTGAAGCTTTCTTT. The encoded protein is CASSQVGGTEAFF.